This T cell receptor (beta chain) derives from a study of T cells in narcolepsy. For the study at large: Donors had narcolepsy type 1 or type 2, or were healthy controls.

There are a few counts of this clone. The germline V gene encodes CDR1 SGDLS and CDR2 YYNGEE. The CDR3 extends over 17 amino acids. The V gene end was trimmed by 0 bases and the J gene end by 5 bases; junction bases not matched to a gene: 12. Produced via immunoSEQ multiplex PCR; TCRdb's table is partial and in-frame only. Among approximately 32,000 clones listed, 75% to 85% were seen once. The sample consisted of CD45RA- memory CD4+ T cells from PBMCs. This TCR was recovered from a human donor with narcolepsy. The genes are TRBV9 and TRBJ2-5, with 8 positions matching TRBD2. The CDR3 region is CASSVGRSAGGSETQYF. In DNA form, the CDR3 reads TGTGCCAGCAGCGTAGGTCGGTCGGCGGGAGGTTCCGAGACCCAGTACTTC.